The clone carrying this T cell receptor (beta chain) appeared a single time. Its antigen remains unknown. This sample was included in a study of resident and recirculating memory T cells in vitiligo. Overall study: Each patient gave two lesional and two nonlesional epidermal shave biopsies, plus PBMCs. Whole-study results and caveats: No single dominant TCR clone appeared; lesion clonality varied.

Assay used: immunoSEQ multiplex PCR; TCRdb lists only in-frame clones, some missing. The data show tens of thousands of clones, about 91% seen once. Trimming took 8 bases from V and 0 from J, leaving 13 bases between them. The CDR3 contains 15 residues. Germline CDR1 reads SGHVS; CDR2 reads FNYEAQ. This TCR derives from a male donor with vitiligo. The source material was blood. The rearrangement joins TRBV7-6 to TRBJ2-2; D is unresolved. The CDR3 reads CASGQAKSNTGELFF. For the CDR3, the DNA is TGTGCCAGCGGTCAGGCTAAATCGAACACCGGGGAGCTGTTTTTT.